A single sample is the source of the 30 T cell receptor beta chains below, sequenced in a study of blood T cell repertoires in COVID-19. Using immunoSEQ multiplex PCR, the repertoire was profiled, and TCRdb retains in-frame clones only, with some absent. Of roughly 350,000 clones listed, roughly 90% are singletons. The sequenced material came from peripheral blood. The origin of the receptors is a woman aged 50 to 60 with active or convalescent COVID-19.

The V and J genes are TRBV28 and TRBJ2-2, with no clear D. The CDR3 sequence is 12 residues long. Trimming took off 3 bases at V and 4 bases at J, with 3 bases between the two ends. CDR1 is MDHEN, CDR2 SYDVKM, per germline. The DNA for the CDR3 is TGTGCCAGCAGTTTCTCCACCGGGGAGCTGTTTTTT. This translates into CASSFSTGELFF.

The gene calls are TRBV6-5 and TRBJ2-3; 7 nucleotides line up with TRBD2. The germline V gene encodes CDR1 MNHEY and CDR2 SVGAGI. The ends lost 0 bases at V and 0 bases at J; junction bases unmatched: 3. The CDR3 loop spans 16 amino acids. DNA of the CDR3: TGTGCCAGCAGTTACTCTTGGGAGGGGAGCACAGATACGCAGTATTTT. Its protein product is CASSYSWEGSTDTQYF.

The CDR3 bases are TGTGCCAGCAGTGCCACCGGGACATTTTTCGATGGCTACACCTTC. This sequence encodes CASSATGTFFDGYTF. The chain joins TRBV28 to TRBJ1-2; possible D gene TRBD1, 6 bases. The CDR3 loop spans 15 amino acids. Germline CDR1 and CDR2: MDHEN and SYDVKM. Between the trimmed V and J ends, which lost 5 bases and 6 bases, there was a span of 19 bases.

The chain recombines TRBV10-2 with TRBJ2-7; TRBD2 matches 7 bases. The junction had 3 bases not matched to a gene; V was cut back by 7 bases and J by 3 bases. The V gene's germline CDR1 is WSHSY and CDR2 SAAADI. The CDR3 has 12 amino acids. The CDR3 here is CASNGGSYEQYF. The CDR3 bases are TGCGCCAGCAATGGCGGGAGCTACGAGCAGTACTTC.

Notes on this clone: A junction boundary mismatches the germline segment, possibly from a read error. V and J are TRBV4-2 and TRBJ2-3; 11 bases are shared with TRBD2. Germline V gene data show CDR1 as LGHNA and CDR2 as YNFKEQ. This CDR3 has 17 amino acids. CDR3 region: CASSKEDARLAGGTQYF. CDR3 nucleotides: TGTGCCAGCAGCAAAGAGGACGCTCGGCTAGCGGGGGGTACGCAGTATTTT.

The rearrangement joins TRBV24-1 to TRBJ2-3, with 8 bases lining up with TRBD1. In germline, CDR1 is KGHDR, CDR2 SFDVKD. The CDR3 length is 12 residues. V was pared by 2 bases and J by 12 bases, with 3 bases of the junction left unmatched. CDR3 DNA sequence: TGTGCCACCAGTGATTCGACAGGGGTACAGTATTTT. This encodes CATSDSTGVQYF.

This sequence joins TRBV19 and TRBJ1-4, with TRBD1 identical over 8 bases. This CDR3 has 16 amino acids. Germline V CDR1 and CDR2: LNHDA, SQIVND (reference sequence). Losses at the gene ends were 2 bases for V and 2 bases for J; bases not matched to a gene: 4. This chain's CDR3 is CASSIQGAVTNEKLFF. CDR3 in DNA: TGTGCCAGTAGTATACAGGGGGCCGTCACTAATGAAAAACTGTTTTTT.

The chain employs TRBV14 and TRBJ2-1; 10 bases are shared with TRBD1. This CDR3 has 15 amino acids. Unmatched junction bases numbered 6, after V lost 6 bases and J lost 4 bases. Germline CDR1 SGHDN, CDR2 FVKESK. The CDR3 bases are TGTGCCAGCAGGGGGACAGGGGAGACTTACAATGAGCAGTTCTTC. This codes for CASRGTGETYNEQFF.

The gene calls are TRBV19 and TRBJ2-2, with TRBD2 matching 7 bases. Trimming removed 8 bases from V and 5 bases from J; junction bases left unmatched: 11. This CDR3 is 15 amino acids long. The germline gives CDR1 LNHDA, CDR2 SQIVND (reference sequence). The CDR3 protein is CASAGGGGYTGELFF. CDR3 coding DNA: TGTGCCAGTGCAGGCGGGGGAGGTTATACCGGGGAGCTGTTTTTT. Variable domain in full (rest from reference TRBV19 and TRBJ2-2): DGGITQSPKYLFRKEGQNVTLSCEQNLNHDAMYWYRQDPGQGLRLIYYSQIVNDFQKGDIAEGYSVSREKKESFPLTVTSAQKNPTAFYLCASAGGGGYTGELFFGEGSRLTVL.

This chain uses TRBV5-1 with TRBJ2-5, with 11 positions matching TRBD2. CDR3 length: 17 amino acids. V was pared by 4 bases and J by 7 bases, with 15 bases of the junction left unmatched. Germline V lookup: CDR1 SGHRS, CDR2 YFSETQ. CDR3 region: CASSGPGLAAGTGTQYF. The CDR3 DNA reads as TGCGCCAGCAGCGGACCGGGACTAGCGGCCGGTACTGGGACCCAGTACTTC.

This rearrangement joins TRBV6-6 to TRBJ2-2; 12 bases are a match to TRBD2. CDR1 MNHNY and CDR2 SVGAGI come from the germline V gene (reference sequence). J lost 7 bases, V lost 7 bases, and 10 bases had no gene match. This CDR3 comprises 16 residues. DNA for the CDR3: TGTGCCAGCACCGAGCTCCTAGCGGGAGGGGGCGGGGAGCTGTTTTTT. This translates into CASTELLAGGGGELFF.

The V and J genes are TRBV28 and TRBJ1-1; 8 bases align to TRBD1. Trimming took 4 bases from V and 2 from J; bases not matched to a gene: 9. The CDR3 loop spans 16 amino acids. The germline gives CDR1 MDHEN, CDR2 SYDVKM. In nucleotides, the CDR3 is TGTGCCAGCAGTTACCGACGCGGACAGGGAAACACTGAAGCTTTCTTT. This sequence encodes CASSYRRGQGNTEAFF.

This chain connects TRBV27 to TRBJ1-1; D is unresolved. Germline V gene sequence: CDR1 MNHEY, CDR2 SMNVEV (reference sequence). Trimming left V 1 base short and J 0 bases short, with 15 bases between. The CDR3 contains 17 residues. In nucleotides, the CDR3 is TGTGCCAGCAGTTTATTAGGCCCCTCGGCGGTGAACACTGAAGCTTTCTTT. Translating it yields CASSLLGPSAVNTEAFF.

In this sample, this clone turned up once. The chain links TRBV6-5 to TRBJ1-5; the D gene is possibly TRBD1 (6 bases). Per germline, CDR1 MNHEY and CDR2 SVGAGI. V lost 6 bases and J lost 4, with 10 bases in between. This CDR3 region has 13 residues. The CDR3 nucleotides read TGTGCCAGCAGCGGACAGATAAATCAGCCCCAGCATTTT. Protein sequence: CASSGQINQPQHF.

The chain couples TRBV7-3 to TRBJ1-2; 8 bases align to TRBD1. V shed 5 bases, J shed 8 bases, and the junction held 10 bases outside the gene matches. CDR3 length equals 14 residues. Germline CDR1 SGHTA, CDR2 FQGTGA. The CDR3 coding sequence is TGTGCCAGCAGCCCGGGGACAGGATCGGGCGGCTACACCTTC. This gives the protein CASSPGTGSGGYTF.

The J gene is TRBJ2-7, the V gene TRBV11-2; no clear D. CDR1 is SGHAT, CDR2 FQNNGV, per germline. The CDR3 consists of 16 residues. With 0 bases removed from V and 0 bases from J, the gap between germline ends came to 12 bases. CDR3 residues: CASSLDRPEISYEQYF. The CDR3 DNA reads as TGTGCCAGCAGCTTAGATCGTCCCGAGATCTCCTACGAGCAGTACTTC. The complete variable domain, with remaining parts taken from reference TRBV11-2 and TRBJ2-7, reads EAGVAQSPRYKIIEKRQSVAFWCNPISGHATLYWYQQILGQGPKLLIQFQNNGVVDDSQLPKDRFSAERLKGVDSTLKIQPAKLEDSAVYLCASSLDRPEISYEQYFGPGTRLTVT.

The chain joins TRBV29-1 to TRBJ1-1; D is perhaps TRBD1 (6 bases). Trimming stripped 7 bases from V and 0 bases from J, with 9 bases between. The length of the CDR3 is 12 residues. Germline loops: CDR1 SQVTM, CDR2 ANQGSEA. The CDR3 spells CSGGHLNTEAFF. The CDR3 DNA follows: TGCAGCGGGGGACACCTGAACACTGAAGCTTTCTTT. Full variable domain (rest looked up from reference TRBV29-1 and TRBJ1-1): SAVISQKPSRDICQRGTSLTIQCQVDSQVTMMFWYRQQPGQSLTLIATANQGSEATYESGFVIDKFPISRPNLTFSTLTVSNMSPEDSSIYLCSGGHLNTEAFFGQGTRLTVV.

This rearrangement joins TRBV7-9 to TRBJ2-7; TRBD1 matches at 9 bases. CDR1 SEHNR and CDR2 FQNEAQ come from the germline V gene (reference sequence). The CDR3 is made up of 15 amino acids. V lost 5 bases and J lost 3; bases outside the gene matches: 8. CDR3 protein: CASSGGTGRNYEQYF. DNA for the CDR3: TGTGCCAGCAGCGGGGGGACAGGGCGAAACTACGAGCAGTACTTC.

A note on this clone: At the DNA level, this CDR3 is encoded by other sequences in the same sample as well. This chain links TRBV5-1 with TRBJ1-4; 7 nucleotides align to TRBD1. The CDR3 has 14 amino acids. V was pared by 2 bases and J by 6 bases, with 4 bases of the junction left unmatched. Germline lookup yields CDR1 SGHRS and CDR2 YFSETQ. The CDR3 nucleotides read TGCGCCAGCAGCTTATACAGGGGAGATGAAAAACTGTTTTTT. Its translation is CASSLYRGDEKLFF.

The chain joins TRBV18 to TRBJ2-7; 10 nucleotides match TRBD1. After removal of 3 bases from V and 7 bases from J, the junction contained 6 bases not matched to a gene. The CDR3 is 14 residues long. Germline loops: CDR1 KGHSH, CDR2 LQKENI. CDR3 in DNA: TGTGCCAGCTCACCTCAAGACAGGGGGCATGAGCAGTACTTC. Its translation is CASSPQDRGHEQYF.

The V call is TRBV5-4, the J call TRBJ2-5, with 7 nucleotides matching TRBD1. The V and J ends lost 1 base and 7 bases, in that order; junction bases with no gene match: 7. From germline, CDR1 is SGHNT and CDR2 YYREEE (reference sequence). CDR3 length: 14 residues. The CDR3: CASSLSRAGGTQYF. DNA for the CDR3: TGTGCCAGCAGCTTGTCTCGGGCAGGGGGGACCCAGTACTTC.

The chain uses TRBV7-2 and TRBJ1-6, with D hard to call. Germline CDR1 SGHTA, CDR2 FQGNSA. V was shortened by 2 bases and J by 0 bases, with 5 bases between the two germline ends. The CDR3 extends over 15 amino acids. CDR3 region: CASSLTSSYNSPLHF. The CDR3 nucleotides are TGTGCCAGCAGCTTAACTAGCTCCTATAATTCACCCCTCCACTTT. The complete variable domain, with remaining parts taken from reference TRBV7-2 and TRBJ1-6, reads GAGVSQSPSNKVTEKGKDVELRCDPISGHTALYWYRQSLGQGLEFLIYFQGNSAPDKSGLPSDRFSAERTGGSVSTLTIQRTQQEDSAVYLCASSLTSSYNSPLHFGNGTRLTVT.

The V gene is TRBV19, the J gene TRBJ2-3; D ambiguous. This CDR3 contains 13 residues. V was shortened by 5 bases and J by 6 bases, with 12 bases between the two germline ends. In germline, CDR1 is LNHDA, CDR2 SQIVND (reference sequence). This chain's CDR3 is CASSQAHVDTQYF. The DNA for the CDR3 is TGTGCCAGTAGTCAGGCTCACGTTGATACGCAGTATTTT.

The chain has TRBV11-2 and TRBJ1-1, with no clear D. This CDR3 spans 12 amino acids. Trimming stripped 5 bases from V and 8 bases from J, with 12 bases between. CDR1 and CDR2 (germline): SGHAT, FQNNGV. CDR3 sequence: CASSPYEYEAFF. CDR3 in DNA: TGTGCCAGCAGCCCCTATGAATACGAAGCTTTCTTT. The whole variable domain, remainder taken from reference TRBV11-2 and TRBJ1-1, is EAGVAQSPRYKIIEKRQSVAFWCNPISGHATLYWYQQILGQGPKLLIQFQNNGVVDDSQLPKDRFSAERLKGVDSTLKIQPAKLEDSAVYLCASSPYEYEAFFGQGTRLTVV.

The rearrangement links TRBV6-4 to TRBJ1-1; no firm D call. CDR3 length: 15 residues. The V end lost 0 bases, the J end lost 5 bases, and 13 bases lay between the germline ends. Germline V gene data show CDR1 as MRHNA and CDR2 as SNTAGT. The chain's CDR3 is CASSDSKWEGTEAFF. CDR3 sequence (DNA): TGTGCCAGCAGTGACTCGAAGTGGGAGGGTACTGAAGCTTTCTTT.

In its sample, this clone was seen a few times. V gene TRBV4-1 combines with J gene TRBJ2-7; 10 bases match TRBD2. The CDR3 totals 17 residues. Germline V gene lookup returns CDR1 MGHRA and CDR2 YSYEKL. Trimming removed 2 bases from V and 3 bases from J; junction bases left unmatched: 10. CDR3 residues: CASSQRAGASGGYEQYF. The CDR3 coding sequence is TGCGCCAGCAGCCAAAGAGCCGGGGCTAGCGGGGGCTACGAGCAGTACTTC.

This chain connects TRBV24-1 to TRBJ2-1; a weak D match, TRBD1 (5 bases). Per germline, CDR1 KGHDR and CDR2 SFDVKD. The CDR3 covers 13 residues. V shed 4 bases and J shed 9 bases, with 12 bases lying between them. CDR3 DNA: TGTGCCACCAGTGAGGGCAGTAGGGGTGAGCAGTTCTTC. It codes for CATSEGSRGEQFF.

This clone was observed a single time. J is TRBJ1-2 and V is TRBV6-5; 8 nucleotides agree with TRBD1. The CDR3 runs to 15 residues. J was trimmed by 7 bases and V by 2 bases; bases with no gene match: 9. Looked up from germline, CDR1 is MNHEY and CDR2 is SVGAGI. The CDR3 loop is CASSYGTGPTFGYTF. The CDR3 region has the DNA TGTGCCAGCAGTTACGGGACAGGCCCAACCTTTGGCTACACCTTC.

The J gene is TRBJ1-2, the V gene TRBV9, with D possibly being TRBD1 (5 bases). CDR1 and CDR2 from the germline V gene are SGDLS and YYNGEE. The V and J ends lost 6 bases and 1 base respectively, with 16 bases between them. This CDR3 spans 15 amino acids. Written as DNA, the CDR3 is TGTGCCAGCAACCACTTGACAGAGTATAACTATGGCTACACCTTC. Its translation: CASNHLTEYNYGYTF.

This clone has only one observation. The gene calls are TRBV5-1 and TRBJ2-7; 7 nucleotides agree with TRBD1. Trimming cost V 0 bases and J 13 bases; bases outside gene matches: 10. CDR1 is SGHRS and CDR2 is YFSETQ in the germline V gene. The CDR3 is 13 residues long. The CDR3 nucleotides read TGCGCCAGCAGCTTGGGGTCGAGACAGGGAGCCTACTTC. Amino acids: CASSLGSRQGAYF.